The 14 T cell receptor beta chains presented below share a single source sample, sequenced in a study of blood T cells in healthy people across ages. Together with a sample-barcoded 5' primer, a J-beta primer mix was included in a second PCR lasting about 7 to 11 cycles. A single record per CDR3 protein comes from TCRdb applying MiXCR to the 5' RACE reads. The sample consists of roughly 1.4 million distinct CDR3 sequences, roughly 60% of them appearing once. Sequencing was carried out using blood. The receptor source for this set is a young man in good health.

V and J are TRBV7-8 and TRBJ2-2; possible D gene TRBD1, 5 bases. This CDR3 has 16 amino acids. V lost 5 bases and J 2 bases, leaving 15 bases between the germline ends. From germline, CDR1 is SGHVS and CDR2 FQNEAQ. Here the CDR3 DNA reads TGTGCCAGCAGCCCAAGACGACAGATTAACACCGGGGAGCTGTTTTTT. Amino acid sequence: CASSPRRQINTGELFF.

The rearrangement uses TRBV28 and TRBJ1-1; D is perhaps TRBD1 (6 bases). CDR3 length: 16 residues. With 2 bases removed from V and 5 bases from J, the gap between germline ends came to 18 bases. Germline CDR1 and CDR2: MDHEN and SYDVKM. For the CDR3, the DNA is TGTGCCAGCAGTTTAGATGTCCGGCCCAGGGGTACTGAAGCTTTCTTT. Encoded protein: CASSLDVRPRGTEAFF.

This clonotype has just a few counts. This chain joins TRBV5-1 and TRBJ2-7; TRBD2 is a possible D gene (5 bases). CDR3 length: 13 amino acids. Trimming pared 3 bases from V and 0 bases from J, leaving 7 bases between. CDR1 is SGHRS and CDR2 is YFSETQ in the germline V gene. CDR3 nucleotides: TGCGCCAGCAGCTCCGACTACTCCTACGAGCAGTACTTC. Its protein product is CASSSDYSYEQYF.

This clonotype has just a few counts. The chain employs TRBV6-2 or TRBV6-3 and TRBJ2-3, with TRBD1 matching 10 bases. CDR3 length equals 16 residues. V gave up 6 bases and J gave up 4 bases; unmatched junction bases: 10. CDR1 and CDR2 from the germline V gene are MNHEY and SVGEGT. CDR3 region: CASRRSGTGVSDTQYF. CDR3 nucleotides: TGTGCCAGCAGACGCTCCGGGACAGGGGTTTCAGATACGCAGTATTTT.

This clonotype was seen just once. The chain joins TRBV7-2 to TRBJ2-3; 7 nucleotides agree with TRBD2. V shed 1 base and J 7 bases; nucleotides not matched to a gene: 8. The CDR3 consists of 15 residues. Germline V CDR1 and CDR2: SGHTA, FQGNSA. Here the CDR3 reads CASSLEGGSLNTQYF. In DNA form, the CDR3 reads TGTGCCAGCAGCTTAGAGGGCGGGAGCTTAAATACGCAGTATTTT.

The CDR3 nucleotides are TGTGCCAGCAGTGTATATGAGACAGGGGAGTTCTTC. Residues: CASSVYETGEFF. The chain couples TRBV2 to TRBJ2-1; 8 nucleotides line up with TRBD1. Per germline, CDR1 SNHLY and CDR2 FYNNEI. The CDR3 length is 12 residues. Trimming took 4 bases from V and 14 from J; bases not matched to a gene: 7.

The chain combines TRBV4-1 with TRBJ2-3, with 10 nucleotides matching TRBD2. The length of the CDR3 is 16 residues. V lost 6 bases to trimming and J lost 0 bases; unmatched junction nucleotides: 6. The germline CDR1 and CDR2 sequences are MGHRA and YSYEKL. The CDR3 DNA reads as TGCGCCAGCAGTCGAACGACTAGCGGGAGCACAGATACGCAGTATTTT. It encodes CASSRTTSGSTDTQYF.

This rearrangement joins TRBV12-3 or TRBV12-4 to TRBJ2-5; D not certain. The J call may be faulty, since TRBJ2-7 better matches the DNA end. The CDR3 sequence is 10 residues long. The CDR3, as DNA: TGTGCCAGCGGCGAATACGAGCAGTACTTC. It encodes CASGEYEQYF.

This chain uses TRBV12-3 or TRBV12-4 with TRBJ1-4; 8 bases match TRBD1. This CDR3 has 14 amino acids. Unmatched junction bases numbered 9, after V lost 7 bases and J lost 8 bases. CDR3 nucleotides: TGTGCCAGCACCCACAGGGGGGGAGGAGAAAAACTGTTTTTT. This encodes CASTHRGGGEKLFF.

This chain uses TRBV14 with TRBJ2-7; tentative D call: TRBD2 (6 bases). Trimming took 5 bases from V and 11 from J, leaving 28 bases between them. The CDR3 is made up of 16 amino acids. Germline CDR1 and CDR2: SGHDN and FVKESK. The CDR3 is CASSGGRLDLLETKYF. The CDR3 DNA reads TGTGCCAGCAGCGGAGGGAGACTAGATTTATTGGAGACCAAGTACTTC.

This chain links TRBV7-8 with TRBJ1-5; D gene ambiguous. The CDR3 spans 14 residues. The germline V gene has CDR1 SGHVS and CDR2 FQNEAQ. V shed 2 bases and J shed 5 bases, with 10 bases lying between them. The CDR3 DNA sequence: TGTGCCAGCAGCTTAACGTCTCGGGATCAGCCCCAGCATTTT. Translation: CASSLTSRDQPQHF.

This rearrangement joins TRBV7-2 to TRBJ1-5; possibly TRBD1 for D (5 bases). Trimming pared 3 bases from V and 0 bases from J, leaving 12 bases between. The germline V gene encodes CDR1 SGHTA and CDR2 FQGNSA. This CDR3 is built from 16 residues. As DNA, the CDR3 is TGTGCCAGCAGCTTGGACTTGACAGATAGCAATCAGCCCCAGCATTTT. The encoded protein is CASSLDLTDSNQPQHF.

The chain has TRBV15 and TRBJ2-7, with D perhaps TRBD1 (5 bases). The closer fit of TRBJ2-5 to the DNA end suggests the J call may be wrong. The CDR3 totals 16 residues. Germline values: CDR1 LNHNV, CDR2 YYDKDF (reference sequence). The CDR3 DNA follows: TGTGCCACCAGCAGAGGTTACGGTCAGCAGGGAGAGACCCAGTACTTC. This codes for CATSRGYGQQGETQYF.

The chain has TRBV20-1 and TRBJ2-7; D perhaps matches TRBD2 (6 bases). Germline CDR1 DFQATT, CDR2 SNEGSKA (reference sequence). CDR3 size: 15 residues. V was trimmed by 6 bases and J by 0 bases, leaving 18 bases between them. CDR3 region: CSALGGAGSSYEQYF. In DNA, the CDR3 is TGCAGTGCCCTTGGTGGGGCGGGAAGCTCCTACGAGCAGTACTTC.